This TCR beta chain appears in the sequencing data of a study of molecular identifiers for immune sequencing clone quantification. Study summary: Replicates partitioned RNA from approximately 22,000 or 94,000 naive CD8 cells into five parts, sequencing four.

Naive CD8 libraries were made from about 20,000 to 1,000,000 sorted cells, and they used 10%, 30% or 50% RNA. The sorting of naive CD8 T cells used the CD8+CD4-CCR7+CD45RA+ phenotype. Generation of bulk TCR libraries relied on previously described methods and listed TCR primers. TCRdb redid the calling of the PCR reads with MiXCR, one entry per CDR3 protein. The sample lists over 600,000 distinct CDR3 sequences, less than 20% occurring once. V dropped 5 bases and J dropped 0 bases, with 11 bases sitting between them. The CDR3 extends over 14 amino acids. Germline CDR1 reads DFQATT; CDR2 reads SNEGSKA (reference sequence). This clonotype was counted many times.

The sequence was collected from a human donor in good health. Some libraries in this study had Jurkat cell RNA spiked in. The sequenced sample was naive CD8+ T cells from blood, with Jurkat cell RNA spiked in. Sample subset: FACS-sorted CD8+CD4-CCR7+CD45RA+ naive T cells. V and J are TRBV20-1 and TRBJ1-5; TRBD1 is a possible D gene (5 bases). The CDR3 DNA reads TGCAGTGCTGGGGCCCTATATAGCAATCAGCCCCAGCATTTT. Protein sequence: CSAGALYSNQPQHF.